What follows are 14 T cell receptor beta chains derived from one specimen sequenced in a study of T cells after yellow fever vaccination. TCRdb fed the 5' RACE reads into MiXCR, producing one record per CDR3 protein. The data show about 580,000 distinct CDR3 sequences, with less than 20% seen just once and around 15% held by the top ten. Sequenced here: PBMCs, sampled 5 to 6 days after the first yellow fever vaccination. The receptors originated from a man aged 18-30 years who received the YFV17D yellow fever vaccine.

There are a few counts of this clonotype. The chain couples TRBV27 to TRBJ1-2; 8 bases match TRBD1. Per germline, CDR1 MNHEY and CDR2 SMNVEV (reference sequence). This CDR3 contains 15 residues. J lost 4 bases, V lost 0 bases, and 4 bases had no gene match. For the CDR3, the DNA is TGTGCCAGCAGTTTATCCCGGACAGGGTTCTATGGCTACACCTTC. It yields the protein CASSLSRTGFYGYTF.

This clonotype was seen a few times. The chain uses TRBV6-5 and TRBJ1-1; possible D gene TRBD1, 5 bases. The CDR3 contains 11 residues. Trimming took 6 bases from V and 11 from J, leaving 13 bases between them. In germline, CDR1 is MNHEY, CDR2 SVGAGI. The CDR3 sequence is CASSFRQRAFF. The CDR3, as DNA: TGTGCCAGCAGCTTCAGACAGCGGGCTTTCTTT.

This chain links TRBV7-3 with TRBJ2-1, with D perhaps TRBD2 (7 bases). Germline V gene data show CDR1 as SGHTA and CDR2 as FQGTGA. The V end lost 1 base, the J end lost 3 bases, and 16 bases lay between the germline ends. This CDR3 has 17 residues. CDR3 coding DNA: TGTGCCAGCAGCTTAAGGGGGGGGACATCGGGCTACAATGAGCAGTTCTTC. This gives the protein CASSLRGGTSGYNEQFF.

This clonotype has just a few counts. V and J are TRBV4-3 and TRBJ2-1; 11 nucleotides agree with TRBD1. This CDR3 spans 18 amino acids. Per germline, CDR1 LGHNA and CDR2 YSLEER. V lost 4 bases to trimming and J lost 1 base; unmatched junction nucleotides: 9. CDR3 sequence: CASSPWEGQGDSYNEQFF. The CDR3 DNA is TGCGCCAGCAGCCCCTGGGAGGGACAGGGGGATTCCTACAATGAGCAGTTCTTC.

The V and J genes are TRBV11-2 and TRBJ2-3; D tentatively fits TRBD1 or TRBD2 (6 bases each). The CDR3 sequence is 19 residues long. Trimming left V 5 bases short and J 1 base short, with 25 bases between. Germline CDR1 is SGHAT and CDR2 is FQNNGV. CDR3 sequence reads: CASSPPPGAGRFGTDTQYF. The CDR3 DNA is TGTGCCAGCAGCCCCCCCCCGGGGGCCGGAAGGTTTGGCACAGATACGCAGTATTTT.

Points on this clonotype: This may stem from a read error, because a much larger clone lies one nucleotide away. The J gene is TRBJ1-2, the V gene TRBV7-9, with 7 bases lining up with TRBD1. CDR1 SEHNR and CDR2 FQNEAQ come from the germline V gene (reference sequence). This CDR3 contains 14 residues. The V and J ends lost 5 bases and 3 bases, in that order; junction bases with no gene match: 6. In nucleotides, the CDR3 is TGTGCCAGCAGCCCCGGACAGGCTCACTATGGCTACACCTTC. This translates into CASSPGQAHYGYTF.

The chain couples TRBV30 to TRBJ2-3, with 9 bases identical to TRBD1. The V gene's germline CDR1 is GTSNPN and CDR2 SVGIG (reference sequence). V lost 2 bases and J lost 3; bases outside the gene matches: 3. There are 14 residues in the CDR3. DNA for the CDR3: TGTGCCTGGAGTAAGGGACAGGGAACAGATACGCAGTATTTT. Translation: CAWSKGQGTDTQYF.

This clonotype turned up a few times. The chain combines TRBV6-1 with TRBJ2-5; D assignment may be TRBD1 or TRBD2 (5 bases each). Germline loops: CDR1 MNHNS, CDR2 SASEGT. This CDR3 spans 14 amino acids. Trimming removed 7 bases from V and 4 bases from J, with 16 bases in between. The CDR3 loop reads CASKYTARGETQYF. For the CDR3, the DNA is TGTGCCAGCAAGTACACTGCGAGGGGAGAGACCCAGTACTTC.

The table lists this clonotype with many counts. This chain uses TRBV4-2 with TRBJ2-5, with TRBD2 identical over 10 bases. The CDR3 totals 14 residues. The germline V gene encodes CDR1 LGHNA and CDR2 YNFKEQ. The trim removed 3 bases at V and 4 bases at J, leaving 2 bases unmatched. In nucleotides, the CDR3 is TGTGCCAGCAGCCAGAGGACTAGCGGAGAGACCCAGTACTTC. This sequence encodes CASSQRTSGETQYF.

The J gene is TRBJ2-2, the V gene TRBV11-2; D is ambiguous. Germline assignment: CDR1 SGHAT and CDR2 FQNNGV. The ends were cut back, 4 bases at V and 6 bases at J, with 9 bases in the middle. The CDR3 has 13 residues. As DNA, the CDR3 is TGTGCCAGCAGCTCCCTCCCGGCCGGGGAGCTGTTTTTT. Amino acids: CASSSLPAGELFF.

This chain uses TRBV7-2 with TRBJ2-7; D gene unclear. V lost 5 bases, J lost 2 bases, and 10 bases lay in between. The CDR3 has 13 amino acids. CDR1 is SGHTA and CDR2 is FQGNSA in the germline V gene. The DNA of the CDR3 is TGTGCCAGCAGCGTATTTAAGACCTACGAGCAGTACTTC. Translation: CASSVFKTYEQYF.

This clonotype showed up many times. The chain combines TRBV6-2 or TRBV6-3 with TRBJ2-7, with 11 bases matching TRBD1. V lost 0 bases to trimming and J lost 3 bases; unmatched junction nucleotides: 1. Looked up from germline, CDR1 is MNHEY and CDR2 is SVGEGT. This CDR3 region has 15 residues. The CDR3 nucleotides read TGTGCCAGCAGTTACTCCGGGACAGGGGGCTACGAGCAGTACGTC. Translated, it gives CASSYSGTGGYEQYV.

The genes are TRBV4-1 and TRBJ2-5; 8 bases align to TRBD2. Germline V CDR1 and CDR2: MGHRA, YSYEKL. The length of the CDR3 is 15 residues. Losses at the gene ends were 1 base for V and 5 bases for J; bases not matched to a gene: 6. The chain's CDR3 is CASSQGSSGGETQYF. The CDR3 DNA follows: TGCGCCAGCAGCCAAGGGTCCAGCGGGGGCGAGACCCAGTACTTC.

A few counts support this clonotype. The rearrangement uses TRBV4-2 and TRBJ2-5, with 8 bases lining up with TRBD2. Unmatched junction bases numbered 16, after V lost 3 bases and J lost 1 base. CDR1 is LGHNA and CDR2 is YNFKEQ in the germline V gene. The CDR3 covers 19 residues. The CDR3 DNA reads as TGTGCCAGCAGCCATCTGGGAGGTAGCGGGGACTCACTCCAAGAGACCCAGTACTTC. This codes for CASSHLGGSGDSLQETQYF.